Each of the 26 T cell receptor beta chains below was sequenced from the same sample in a study of blood T cell repertoires in COVID-19. Clones were sequenced by immunoSEQ multiplex PCR, and TCRdb holds only the in-frame ones, with some missing. The sample includes under 250,000 clones, about four fifths of them seen just once. The sequenced sample consisted of PBMCs or T cells enriched from blood (not recorded which). The receptor source for this set is a woman in her forties or fifties who had been exposed to COVID-19.

This chain links TRBV25-1 with TRBJ2-7; 10 nucleotides agree with TRBD1. J lost 4 bases, V lost 3 bases, and 9 bases had no gene match. Germline CDR1 MGHDK, CDR2 SYGVNS. The CDR3 spans 16 residues. The CDR3 is CASSDVLGQGMYEQYF. The CDR3 bases are TGTGCCAGCAGTGATGTATTGGGACAGGGGATGTACGAGCAGTACTTC.

The chain has TRBV3-1 (or the pseudogene TRBV3-2) and TRBJ2-7; perhaps TRBD1 as D (6 bases). CDR1 and CDR2 from the germline V gene are LGHDT and YNNKEL (reference sequence). V was clipped by 4 bases and J by 1 base, with 11 bases between them. CDR3 length equals 14 residues. Here the CDR3 reads CASSLARGSYEQYF. The CDR3 DNA reads TGTGCCAGCAGCCTCGCTAGGGGGTCCTACGAGCAGTACTTC.

The genes are TRBV7-2 and TRBJ2-7; 8 bases map to TRBD1. Losses at the gene ends were 0 bases for V and 5 bases for J; bases not matched to a gene: 9. The CDR3 spans 16 residues. Germline CDR1 is SGHTA and CDR2 is FQGNSA. Here the CDR3 reads CASSLAVGDRGHEQYF. As DNA, the CDR3 is TGTGCCAGCAGCTTAGCGGTGGGAGACAGGGGTCACGAGCAGTACTTC.

In the case of this clone: Other DNA sequences of this sample code for an identical CDR3. V gene TRBV7-2 combines with J gene TRBJ1-1; D is uncertain. Germline assignment: CDR1 SGHTA and CDR2 FQGNSA. Trimming stripped 5 bases from V and 5 bases from J, with 6 bases between. The CDR3 sequence is 11 residues long. Here the CDR3 reads CASSPLTEAFF. CDR3 DNA sequence: TGTGCCAGCAGCCCTCTGACTGAAGCTTTCTTT.

The J gene is TRBJ2-1, the V gene TRBV21-1; no check of the table's D call, TRBD2, against the DNA was made. TRBV21-1 is flagged as a pseudogene. The CDR3 runs 18 residues. The CDR3 bases are TGTGCCAGCAGCAAAGGTTGCTTTTCGGGGGTTAGGTACAATGAGCAGTTCTTC. It specifies CASSKGCFSGVRYNEQFF.

The V gene is TRBV9, the J gene TRBJ2-5; 7 bases agree with TRBD2. Per the germline V gene, CDR1 is SGDLS and CDR2 is YYNGEE. There are 16 residues in the CDR3. With 4 bases clipped from V and 3 bases from J, the junction kept 12 bases outside the gene matches. The CDR3 protein is CASSPFSGGTKETQYF. Written as DNA, the CDR3 is TGTGCCAGCAGCCCCTTCAGTGGGGGGACTAAAGAGACCCAGTACTTC.

The chain carries TRBV12-3 or TRBV12-4 and TRBJ1-2, with D tentatively TRBD1 (5 bases). The CDR3 is 12 amino acids. V shed 6 bases and J shed 2 bases, with 7 bases lying between them. CDR3 coding DNA: TGTGCCAGCAGAAAGGGGAACTATGGCTACACCTTC. Its translation is CASRKGNYGYTF.

The CDR3: CAISEGDSRYGYTF. The CDR3, as DNA: TGTGCCATCAGTGAGGGGGACAGCCGCTATGGCTACACCTTC. The chain carries TRBV10-3 and TRBJ1-2; TRBD1 matches at 7 bases. This CDR3 is 14 amino acids long. Germline V gene sequence: CDR1 ENHRY, CDR2 SYGVKD. V was clipped by 2 bases and J by 4 bases; unmatched bases: 4.

The J gene is TRBJ2-1, the V gene TRBV19; the match to TRBD2 covers 13 bases. The trim removed 3 bases at V and 7 bases at J, leaving 3 bases unmatched. Germline V gives CDR1 LNHDA, CDR2 SQIVND (reference sequence). The length of the CDR3 is 15 residues. The CDR3 DNA is TGTGCCAGTAGTATCCCACTAGCGGGGGGGAATGAGCAGTTCTTC. It translates to CASSIPLAGGNEQFF.

This chain connects TRBV6-1 to TRBJ1-5; D unclear. V was clipped by 2 bases and J by 0 bases, with 11 bases between them. Germline V gene sequence: CDR1 MNHNS, CDR2 SASEGT. The CDR3 has 16 amino acids. For the CDR3, the DNA is TGTGCCAGCAGTGAACGCCCGGGGTATAGCAATCAGCCCCAGCATTTT. This sequence encodes CASSERPGYSNQPQHF.

CDR3 loop: CASSQDPALDTQYF. The CDR3 DNA reads TGTGCCAGCAGCCAAGATCCCGCGCTAGATACGCAGTATTTT. The rearrangement uses TRBV3-1 (or the pseudogene TRBV3-2) and TRBJ2-3; D remains ambiguous. The CDR3 has 14 residues. V was shortened by 0 bases and J by 5 bases, with 9 bases between the two germline ends. Germline V gene data show CDR1 as LGHDT and CDR2 as YNNKEL (reference sequence).

This chain connects TRBV5-6 to TRBJ2-3; D remains unclear. Between the trimmed V and J ends, which lost 5 bases and 8 bases, there was a span of 15 bases. The germline gives CDR1 SGHDT, CDR2 YYEEEE. This CDR3 has 13 residues. This CDR3 is CASSPRWAGTQYF. The CDR3 nucleotides read TGTGCCAGCAGTCCCAGGTGGGCTGGTACGCAGTATTTT. Supplemented by reference TRBV5-6 and TRBJ2-3, the full variable domain reads DAGVTQSPTHLIKTRGQQVTLRCSPKSGHDTVSWYQQALGQGPQFIFQYYEEEERQRGNFPDRFSGHQFPNYSSELNVNALLLGDSALYLCASSPRWAGTQYFGPGTRLTVL.

V usage is TRBV28 and J usage is TRBJ1-2, with D perhaps matching TRBD1 (5 bases). CDR3 length: 12 residues. The germline CDR1 and CDR2 sequences are MDHEN and SYDVKM. V was pared by 9 bases and J by 0 bases, with 8 bases between. The CDR3 DNA reads as TGTGCCAGTATGACAGCTAACTATGGCTACACCTTC. It specifies CASMTANYGYTF.

The chain combines TRBV5-1 with TRBJ1-2; D is unresolved. Germline assignment: CDR1 SGHRS and CDR2 YFSETQ. CDR3 length: 14 residues. The V and J ends lost 2 bases and 8 bases respectively, with 16 bases between them. The DNA of the CDR3 is TGCGCCAGCAGCTTTCCGAGGGTTGGTGAGGGCTACACCTTC. Amino acid sequence: CASSFPRVGEGYTF.

The chain joins TRBV28 to TRBJ1-2; TRBD1 agrees at 8 bases. V was pared by 7 bases and J by 3 bases, with 10 bases of the junction left unmatched. Germline CDR1 is MDHEN and CDR2 is SYDVKM. This CDR3 is built from 15 residues. CDR3 sequence (DNA): TGTGCCAGCACCGGATACAGGGGGGATTACTATGGCTACACCTTC. Translating it yields CASTGYRGDYYGYTF.

In DNA, the CDR3 is TGTGCCAGCAGTTTATCAGGGGTGGGAGAGCAGTACTTC. Encoded protein: CASSLSGVGEQYF. The chain joins TRBV27 to TRBJ2-7; TRBD1 is a possible D gene (5 bases). Deletions cut 0 bases from V and 7 bases from J, with 10 bases between. Germline CDR1 and CDR2: MNHEY and SMNVEV (reference sequence). The CDR3 loop spans 13 amino acids.

The table lists this clone with a count of one. This chain connects TRBV15 to TRBJ1-2, with D tentatively TRBD1 (5 bases). CDR1 is LNHNV and CDR2 is YYDKDF in the germline V gene (reference sequence). The CDR3 consists of 13 residues. Trimming stripped 1 base from V and 6 bases from J, with 9 bases between. DNA of the CDR3: TGTGCCACCAGCAGAGCCCGGGGGGATGGCTACACCTTC. Its protein product is CATSRARGDGYTF.

This clone was seen just once. The V call is TRBV6-1, the J call TRBJ2-1, with a weak D call TRBD1 (6 bases). CDR1 and CDR2 (germline): MNHNS, SASEGT. There are 16 residues in the CDR3. Trimming pared 0 bases from V and 8 bases from J, leaving 17 bases between. The CDR3 spells CASSEARGRGSDEQFF. For the CDR3, the DNA is TGTGCCAGCAGTGAAGCGCGTGGCAGGGGATCGGATGAGCAGTTCTTC.

The chain recombines TRBV30 with TRBJ2-1; 11 positions match TRBD2. This CDR3 has 18 residues. J lost 7 bases, V lost 0 bases, and 14 bases had no gene match. CDR1 is GTSNPN and CDR2 is SVGIG in the germline V gene (reference sequence). The CDR3 sequence: CAWSVRGYGSGGENEQFF. The CDR3 DNA is TGTGCCTGGAGTGTAAGGGGCTATGGTAGCGGGGGGGAGAATGAGCAGTTCTTC.

The chain is built from TRBV7-7 and TRBJ2-2, with 7 bases identical to TRBD2. Germline V gene sequence: CDR1 SSHAT, CDR2 FNYEAQ (reference sequence). The CDR3 has 15 residues. The V gene end was trimmed by 6 bases and the J gene end by 0 bases; junction bases not matched to a gene: 4. The CDR3 loop reads CASSSGGANTGELFF. CDR3 coding DNA: TGTGCCAGCAGTTCTGGGGGGGCGAACACCGGGGAGCTGTTTTTT.

This chain links TRBV29-1 with TRBJ1-2; 9 nucleotides agree with TRBD1. Looked up from germline, CDR1 is SQVTM and CDR2 is ANQGSEA. The CDR3 consists of 13 residues. The V segment lost 6 bases and the J segment 4 bases; nucleotides outside the gene matches: 6. The CDR3 spells CSVGDRASYGYTF. CDR3 in DNA: TGCAGCGTGGGGGACAGGGCCTCCTATGGCTACACCTTC.

CDR3 protein: CASSLVGGRSRGNEQFF. As DNA, the CDR3 is TGCGCCAGCAGCTTGGTAGGGGGCCGATCCAGGGGGAATGAGCAGTTCTTC. V usage is TRBV5-1 and J usage is TRBJ2-1; 7 bases line up with TRBD1. Germline lookup yields CDR1 SGHRS and CDR2 YFSETQ. This CDR3 is 17 amino acids long. Trimming removed 0 bases from V and 7 bases from J; junction bases left unmatched: 13.

This rearrangement joins TRBV29-1 to TRBJ1-1, with a weak D call TRBD1 (5 bases). Looked up from germline, CDR1 is SQVTM and CDR2 is ANQGSEA. This CDR3 region has 15 residues. The V end lost 3 bases, the J end lost 1 base, and 15 bases lay between the germline ends. The CDR3 nucleotides are TGCAGCGTTGACCCTGGTGCGGGGCGGAACACTGAAGCTTTCTTT. This gives the protein CSVDPGAGRNTEAFF.

This CDR3 is CSVEVRAVRGGYTF. In DNA, the CDR3 is TGCAGCGTTGAAGTAAGGGCCGTCAGGGGAGGCTACACCTTC. The genes are TRBV29-1 and TRBJ1-2, with D possibly being TRBD1 (6 bases). This CDR3 has 14 residues. Trimming took off 1 base at V and 8 bases at J, with 17 bases between the two ends. CDR1 and CDR2 from the germline V gene are SQVTM and ANQGSEA.

CDR3 coding DNA: TGTGCCAGCAGCTCTCTGGGGGGGCCTGGGGCCAACGTCCTGACTTTC. Amino acids: CASSSLGGPGANVLTF. The rearrangement uses TRBV11-2 and TRBJ2-6; D is perhaps TRBD2 (7 bases). V lost 4 bases and J 2 bases, leaving 12 bases between the germline ends. This CDR3 region has 16 residues. The germline V gene has CDR1 SGHAT and CDR2 FQNNGV.

This clone has a handful of counts. The sample holds other DNA sequences that translate to the same CDR3. The chain joins TRBV5-1 to TRBJ2-5, with 10 bases matching TRBD2. There are 16 residues in the CDR3. J was trimmed by 1 base and V by 0 bases; bases with no gene match: 3. Germline CDR1 SGHRS, CDR2 YFSETQ. The CDR3 bases are TGCGCCAGCAGCTTGGATGTAGCGGGGGGCCAAGAGACCCAGTACTTC. Amino acids: CASSLDVAGGQETQYF.